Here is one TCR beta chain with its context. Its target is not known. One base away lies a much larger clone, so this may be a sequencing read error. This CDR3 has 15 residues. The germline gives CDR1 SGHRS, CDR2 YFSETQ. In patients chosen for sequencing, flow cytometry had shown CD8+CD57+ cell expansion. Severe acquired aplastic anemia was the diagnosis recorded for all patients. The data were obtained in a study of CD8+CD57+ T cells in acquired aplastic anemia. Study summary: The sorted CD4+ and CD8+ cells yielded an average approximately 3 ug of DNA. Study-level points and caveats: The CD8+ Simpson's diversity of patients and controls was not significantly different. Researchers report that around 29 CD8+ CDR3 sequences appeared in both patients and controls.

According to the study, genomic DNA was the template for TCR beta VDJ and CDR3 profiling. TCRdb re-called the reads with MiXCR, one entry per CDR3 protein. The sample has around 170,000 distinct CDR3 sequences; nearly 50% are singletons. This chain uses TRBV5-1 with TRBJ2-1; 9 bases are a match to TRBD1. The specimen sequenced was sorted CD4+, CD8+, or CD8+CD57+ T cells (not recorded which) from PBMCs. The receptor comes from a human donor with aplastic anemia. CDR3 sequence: CASSREGQGINGQFF. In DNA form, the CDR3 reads TGCGCCAGCAGCCGGGAAGGACAGGGGATCAATGGGCAGTTCTTC.